This TCR beta chain was captured in a study of shared clonotypes between healthy human individuals. Here immunoSEQ multiplex PCR was the method, and the copy in TCRdb shows in-frame clones only, minus some. The sample has 190,000 or so clones, 65% to 70% seen once. The CDR3 consists of 16 residues. With 0 bases clipped from V and 3 bases from J, the junction kept 3 bases outside the gene matches. Germline loops: CDR1 LGHNA, CDR2 YSLEER. The sequencing input was memory CD4+ T cells sorted from blood. Subset of the sample: CD45RA-negative fraction. This TCR derives from a man between 25 and 39 years old in good health. The J gene is TRBJ2-1, the V gene TRBV4-3, with 9 nucleotides matching TRBD2. CDR3 DNA sequence: TGCGCCAGCAGCCAAGAGCGGGAGGGGAACTACAATGAGCAGTTCTTC. Its protein is CASSQEREGNYNEQFF.